This T cell receptor beta chain appears in the sequencing data of a study of identical twins. Study conclusions and caveats: The authors noted that invariant MAIT and iNKT cells could partly confound zero-insertion analyses.

In this sample, this clonotype turned up a few times. The antigen is undetermined. Germline assignment: CDR1 DFQATT and CDR2 SNEGSKA (reference sequence). The CDR3 totals 14 residues. V lost 5 bases and J 7 bases, leaving 15 bases between the germline ends. One entry per CDR3 protein, called by TCRdb with MiXCR from the 5' RACE reads. The sample carries roughly 350,000 distinct CDR3 sequences, about 10% recorded once. Material: naive T cells sorted from blood. The rearrangement joins TRBV20-1 to TRBJ2-6; D is possibly TRBD1 (7 bases). The sequence came from a woman in her fifties or sixties in good health. In DNA form, the CDR3 reads TGCAGTGCTGCCGGAGGGGGCGCAGCCAACGTCCTGACTTTC. Encoded protein: CSAAGGGAANVLTF.